One sample yielded the 22 T cell receptor beta chains listed below, sequenced in a study of OX40 agonist ivuxolimab in advanced cancers. TCRdb's copy holds only in-frame clones and misses some; the assay was immunoSEQ multiplex PCR. Altogether approximately 89,000 clones are present, about 91% being singletons, with the ten largest covering less than 0.85%. The sample in question was CD4+ or CD8+ T cells sorted from blood, obtained in a trial of the OX40 agonist ivuxolimab. Receptors were obtained from an adult with an advanced solid tumor such as melanoma, head and neck, liver or kidney cancer.

This clone was counted a few times. The J gene is TRBJ2-3, the V gene TRBV30; D is perhaps TRBD2 (6 bases). The CDR3 spans 14 residues. Trimming pared 3 bases from V and 1 base from J, leaving 11 bases between. CDR1 is GTSNPN, CDR2 SVGIG, per germline (reference sequence). The CDR3 region has the DNA TGTGCCTGGAGGCGTGGCGGGGGCACAGATACGCAGTATTTT. It yields the protein CAWRRGGGTDTQYF.

The chain has TRBV5-4 and TRBJ2-7, with D unresolved. Germline CDR1 and CDR2: SGHNT and YYREEE (reference sequence). V dropped 0 bases and J dropped 2 bases, with 6 bases sitting between them. CDR3 length equals 13 residues. The CDR3 here is CASSLETTYEQYF. CDR3 nucleotide sequence: TGTGCCAGCAGCTTGGAGACAACCTACGAGCAGTACTTC.

This chain joins TRBV19 and TRBJ2-5; no reliable D call. CDR3 length equals 13 residues. Deletions cut 3 bases from V and 7 bases from J, with 12 bases between. Germline loops: CDR1 LNHDA, CDR2 SQIVND (reference sequence). CDR3 residues: CASSMETWATQYF. CDR3 DNA sequence: TGTGCCAGTAGTATGGAGACGTGGGCGACCCAGTACTTC.

The chain is built from TRBV7-2 and TRBJ2-7; 7 positions match TRBD2. With V trimmed by 6 bases and J by 0 bases, 8 bases remained unmatched. CDR3 length: 15 amino acids. The V gene's germline CDR1 is SGHTA and CDR2 FQGNSA. The CDR3, as DNA: TGTGCCAGCAGTTCCCCCGGCGGGAGCTCCTACGAGCAGTACTTC. Protein: CASSSPGGSSYEQYF. The complete variable domain, with remaining parts taken from reference TRBV7-2 and TRBJ2-7, reads GAGVSQSPSNKVTEKGKDVELRCDPISGHTALYWYRQSLGQGLEFLIYFQGNSAPDKSGLPSDRFSAERTGGSVSTLTIQRTQQEDSAVYLCASSSPGGSSYEQYFGPGTRLTVT.

V and J are TRBV11-1 and TRBJ2-3; D not resolved. This CDR3 has 12 amino acids. Germline CDR1 and CDR2: SGHAT and FQDESV (reference sequence). Between the trimmed V and J ends, which lost 1 base and 6 bases, there was a span of 5 bases. DNA for the CDR3: TGTGCCAGCAGCTTAGGGTGGGATACGCAGTATTTT. This sequence encodes CASSLGWDTQYF.

V usage is TRBV25-1 and J usage is TRBJ2-5; 8 bases fit TRBD2. There are 13 residues in the CDR3. The ends lost 2 bases at V and 4 bases at J; junction bases unmatched: 0. In germline, CDR1 is MGHDK, CDR2 SYGVNS. The CDR3, as DNA: TGTGCCAGCAGTGAAGCGGGAGGAGAGACCCAGTACTTC. Translation: CASSEAGGETQYF.

The chain combines TRBV5-6 with TRBJ2-7, with D perhaps TRBD1 (6 bases). There are 13 residues in the CDR3. Germline lookup yields CDR1 SGHDT and CDR2 YYEEEE. Deletions cut 2 bases from V and 3 bases from J, with 9 bases between. CDR3 nucleotide sequence: TGTGCCAGCAGCTTCCCCAGGGGCTACGAGCAGTACTTC. The encoded protein is CASSFPRGYEQYF.

The J gene is TRBJ2-2, the V gene TRBV19; D gene uncertain. Germline CDR1 LNHDA, CDR2 SQIVND (reference sequence). The CDR3 spans 13 residues. Trimming removed 6 bases at V and 2 bases at J, with 7 bases between. The CDR3 coding sequence is TGTGCCAGTAGGCTGGGAAACACCGGGGAGCTGTTTTTT. It is translated as CASRLGNTGELFF. The variable domain in full, completed from reference TRBV19 and TRBJ2-2, reads DGGITQSPKYLFRKEGQNVTLSCEQNLNHDAMYWYRQDPGQGLRLIYYSQIVNDFQKGDIAEGYSVSREKKESFPLTVTSAQKNPTAFYLCASRLGNTGELFFGEGSRLTVL.

The chain has TRBV7-9 and TRBJ2-5; TRBD2 agrees at 7 bases. Unmatched junction bases numbered 10, after V lost 4 bases and J lost 5 bases. The CDR3 is 15 residues long. Germline assignment: CDR1 SEHNR and CDR2 FQNEAQ (reference sequence). DNA of the CDR3: TGTGCCAGCAGCTCACGGCCGGGGGGTGGGGAGACCCAGTACTTC. Encoded protein: CASSSRPGGGETQYF.

A few counts support this clone. The chain uses TRBV7-8 and TRBJ2-3; possibly TRBD1 for D (6 bases). The CDR3 spans 15 residues. Germline CDR1 SGHVS, CDR2 FQNEAQ. Trimming took 4 bases from V and 1 from J, leaving 12 bases between them. CDR3 sequence: CASSSGQTRTDTQYF. CDR3 DNA sequence: TGTGCCAGCAGCTCAGGACAGACCCGCACAGATACGCAGTATTTT.

The chain joins TRBV7-9 to TRBJ2-7; D not resolved. V lost 0 bases and J lost 2, with 8 bases in between. The V gene's germline CDR1 is SEHNR and CDR2 FQNEAQ (reference sequence). CDR3 length equals 14 residues. The CDR3 DNA sequence: TGTGCCAGCAGCTTAGCAAGCTACGCCTACGAGCAGTACTTC. Protein product: CASSLASYAYEQYF.

The V and J genes are TRBV7-2 and TRBJ2-5, with a tentative D call TRBD2 (6 bases). Germline CDR1 is SGHTA and CDR2 is FQGNSA. Trimming removed 2 bases at V and 2 bases at J, with 9 bases between. This CDR3 has 14 residues. The CDR3 nucleotides read TGTGCCAGCAGCTTAACCCGGGGGCAAGAGACCCAGTACTTC. It encodes CASSLTRGQETQYF.

J is TRBJ1-2 and V is TRBV4-3; D is possibly TRBD1 (5 bases). CDR1 LGHNA and CDR2 YSLEER come from the germline V gene. CDR3 length: 14 residues. Deletions cut 1 base from V and 7 bases from J, with 13 bases between. CDR3: CASSQVDFGGGYTF. The CDR3 region has the DNA TGCGCCAGCAGCCAAGTCGACTTTGGGGGTGGCTACACCTTC.

The chain carries TRBV7-2 and TRBJ2-7, with 10 bases identical to TRBD1. CDR1 is SGHTA and CDR2 is FQGNSA in the germline V gene. The CDR3 is 15 residues long. J was trimmed by 2 bases and V by 5 bases; bases with no gene match: 6. CDR3 DNA sequence: TGTGCCAGCAGCAAGGGACAGGGGTCCCCCTACGAGCAGTACTTC. Its protein product is CASSKGQGSPYEQYF.

The chain links TRBV7-3 to TRBJ2-1, with 7 bases that match TRBD2. The V gene's germline CDR1 is SGHTA and CDR2 FQGTGA. J gave up 7 bases and V 2 bases, and 5 bases lay outside the gene matches. The CDR3 has 14 residues. DNA for the CDR3: TGTGCCAGCAGCTTAGCGGGAGTGGGAAATGAGCAGTTCTTC. Translation: CASSLAGVGNEQFF. Variable domain in full (rest from reference TRBV7-3 and TRBJ2-1): GAGVSQTPSNKVTEKGKYVELRCDPISGHTALYWYRQSLGQGPEFLIYFQGTGAADDSGLPNDRFFAVRPEGSVSTLKIQRTERGDSAVYLCASSLAGVGNEQFFGPGTRLTVL.

The chain uses TRBV19 and TRBJ1-1; TRBD1 matches 9 bases. Germline V gene lookup returns CDR1 LNHDA and CDR2 SQIVND (reference sequence). V lost 5 bases, J lost 1 base, and 17 bases stayed unmatched. This CDR3 region has 19 residues. CDR3 sequence reads: CASSAHRGQEALGNTEAFF. The CDR3 DNA is TGTGCCAGTAGTGCACACAGGGGGCAGGAAGCATTGGGGAACACTGAAGCTTTCTTT.

The CDR3 DNA reads TGTGCCAGCTCACCGACGACTAGCGGAAGCACAGATACGCAGTATTTT. This gives the protein CASSPTTSGSTDTQYF. The chain carries TRBV18 and TRBJ2-3; 9 nucleotides align to TRBD2. Per germline, CDR1 KGHSH and CDR2 LQKENI. V gave up 3 bases and J gave up 0 bases; unmatched junction bases: 4. This CDR3 contains 16 residues.

This CDR3 is CASSFTAWETQYF. For the CDR3, the DNA is TGTGCCAGCAGCTTTACAGCATGGGAGACCCAGTACTTC. The chain uses TRBV11-1 and TRBJ2-5; D is unresolved. The CDR3 runs to 13 residues. Germline V CDR1 and CDR2: SGHAT, FQDESV (reference sequence). V was pared by 3 bases and J by 5 bases, with 10 bases between.

The chain combines TRBV2 with TRBJ1-5; D possibly corresponds to TRBD1 (5 bases). The CDR3 contains 16 residues. In germline, CDR1 is SNHLY, CDR2 FYNNEI. V dropped 3 bases and J dropped 1 base, with 13 bases sitting between them. The CDR3 here is CASSDLLGLSNQPQHF. CDR3 sequence (DNA): TGTGCCAGCAGTGATTTATTGGGGCTCAGCAATCAGCCCCAGCATTTT.

The rearrangement joins TRBV6-5 to TRBJ1-3, with TRBD1 matching 9 bases. The CDR3 contains 15 residues. V lost 6 bases to trimming and J lost 0 bases; unmatched junction nucleotides: 3. CDR1 and CDR2 from the germline V gene are MNHEY and SVGAGI. CDR3 sequence: CASRQGASSGNTIYF. The CDR3, as DNA: TGTGCCAGCAGACAGGGGGCCTCCTCTGGAAACACCATATATTTT.

This sequence joins TRBV21-1 and TRBJ2-1. TRBV21-1 constitutes a pseudogene. The CDR3 loop spans 15 amino acids. The CDR3 DNA reads TGTGCCAGCAGTGTGGGTCACCATTCCGACAATGAGCAGTTCTTC. Protein: CASSVGHHSDNEQFF.

The chain carries TRBV11-3 and TRBJ2-6; TRBD1 agrees at 9 bases. Germline-derived CDR1 and CDR2 are SGHNT and YENEEA. The CDR3 contains 18 residues. V shed 5 bases, J shed 0 bases, and the junction held 8 bases outside the gene matches. The CDR3 is CASSPGQGKSSGANVLTF. The CDR3 DNA reads TGTGCCAGCAGCCCGGGACAGGGAAAGAGCTCTGGGGCCAACGTCCTGACTTTC.